These T cell receptor beta chains were read from a single sample in a study of blood T cells in healthy people across ages. TCRdb reprocessed the 5' RACE reads via MiXCR and lists one record per CDR3 protein. The table lists about 640,000 distinct CDR3 sequences, 45% to 65% of them singletons, with 30% to 40% in the top ten. Material for sequencing was blood. The receptors come from a man in his fifties or sixties in good health. Each CDR3 is given with its conserved first and last residue. Fields, in order: CDR3 protein, V gene, J gene.

CDR3: CASSYRDLRYSPLHF
V: TRBV7-2
J: TRBJ1-6

CDR3: CASSLVVRGSYEQYF
V: TRBV12-3/TRBV12-4
J: TRBJ2-7

CDR3: CSVELTAPATEAFF
V: TRBV29-1
J: TRBJ1-1

CDR3: CASSFGDMVYEQYF
V: TRBV5-1
J: TRBJ2-7

CDR3: CSATGTGGAPRYEQYF
V: TRBV20-1
J: .

CDR3: CASSQETTGGTYNEQYF
V: TRBV4-2
J: TRBJ2-5

CDR3: CASSPGFGGYTF
V: TRBV7-9
J: TRBJ1-2

CDR3: CASQRTVKETQYF
V: TRBV2
J: TRBJ2-5

CDR3: CASSLGGLYIPQETQYF
V: TRBV12-3/TRBV12-4
J: TRBJ2-5

CDR3: CASSLNLAGGHYEQFF
V: TRBV5-1
J: TRBJ2-1

CDR3: CASSLLGQGASGANVLTF
V: TRBV28
J: TRBJ2-6